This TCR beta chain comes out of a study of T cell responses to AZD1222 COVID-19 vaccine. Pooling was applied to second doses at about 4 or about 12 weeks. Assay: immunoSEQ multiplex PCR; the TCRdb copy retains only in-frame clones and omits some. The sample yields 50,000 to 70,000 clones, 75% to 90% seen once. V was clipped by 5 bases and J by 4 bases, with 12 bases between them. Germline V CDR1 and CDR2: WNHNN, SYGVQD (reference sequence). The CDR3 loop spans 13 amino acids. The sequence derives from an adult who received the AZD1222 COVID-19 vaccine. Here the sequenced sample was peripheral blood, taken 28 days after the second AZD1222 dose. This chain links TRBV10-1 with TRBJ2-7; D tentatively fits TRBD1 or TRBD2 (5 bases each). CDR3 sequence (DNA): TGCGCCAGCAGTTTCGAGGGGAGTTACGAGCAGTACTTC. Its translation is CASSFEGSYEQYF.